A selection of T cell receptor beta chains follows, all from one sample in a study of blood T cell repertoires in COVID-19. Sequenced by immunoSEQ multiplex PCR; TCRdb stores in-frame clones only, minus some. The profile covers some 280,000 clones, with 70% to 90% appearing a single time and about 3% taken by the ten largest. Sequenced material: peripheral blood. All receptors come from a woman aged 25 to 45 with active or convalescent COVID-19. CDR3s include the opening cysteine and the closing phenylalanine or tryptophan. A D gene is named only where the DNA matches it firmly. Size is stated for part of the rows, as once, few or many counts, or as a class when the clone is expanded.

clone_size	v_call	d_call	j_call	cdr3_length	cdr3_aa
-	TRBV18	TRBD1	TRBJ1-1	16	CASSSIKGAWDTEAFF
-	TRBV9	TRBD1	TRBJ2-1	16	CASSVSAGTGLDEQFF
-	TRBV5-6	TRBD1	TRBJ1-6	16	CASSLGTGGIHSPLHF
-	TRBV14	-	TRBJ1-6	14	CASSQDLEGSPLHF
once	TRBV30	-	TRBJ2-5	12	CAWSGGEETQYF
-	TRBV5-1	TRBD2	TRBJ2-1	13	CASTGLASNEQFF
-	TRBV29-1	-	TRBJ1-2	12	CSVSGGASGYTF
-	TRBV5-6	TRBD1	TRBJ2-5	15	CASSTWTGDSETQYF
-	TRBV9	TRBD1	TRBJ1-1	14	CASSVGQGNTEAFF
-	TRBV2	-	TRBJ1-1	14	CASSSGEMNTEAFF
-	TRBV28	-	TRBJ2-7	16	CASRGEQGSSSYEQYF
-	TRBV28	-	TRBJ2-2	12	CASSFGTGELFF
-	TRBV27	TRBD1	TRBJ1-2	14	CASSTLTGADGYTF
-	TRBV21-1	-	TRBJ1-4	16	CASSQIADGTNEKLFF
-	TRBV2	-	TRBJ1-2	11	CALRDNYGYTF
once	TRBV27	-	TRBJ2-7	16	CASSLTRKLGSYEQYF
-	TRBV6-4	-	TRBJ2-3	14	CASSELLGTDTQYF
-	TRBV9	TRBD1	TRBJ1-4	14	CASSVVDRGEKLFF
-	TRBV6-5	-	TRBJ1-2	14	CASRLRTANYGYTF
-	TRBV9	TRBD2	TRBJ2-2	18	CASTLAGGASGTTGELFF
-	TRBV27	TRBD1	TRBJ1-6	14	CASRLGQGNSPLHF
-	TRBV7-9	-	TRBJ1-1	12	CASSLGREKAFF
-	TRBV28	-	TRBJ1-6	15	CASRVALAGNSPLHF
-	TRBV5-1	-	TRBJ2-5	14	CASSFTGGAETQYF
-	TRBV19	-	TRBJ1-5	13	CASSSGWNQPQHF
-	TRBV5-1	-	TRBJ1-4	13	CASSLNRENQLFF
-	TRBV7-2	-	TRBJ2-7	15	CASSLSRGQSYEQYF
-	TRBV7-9	-	TRBJ1-4	16	CASSLGGGSRNEKLFF
-	TRBV4-2	TRBD2	TRBJ2-3	18	CASSQDQASGGTTDTQYF
many	TRBV7-2	-	TRBJ2-7	13	CASSSRDSYEQYF